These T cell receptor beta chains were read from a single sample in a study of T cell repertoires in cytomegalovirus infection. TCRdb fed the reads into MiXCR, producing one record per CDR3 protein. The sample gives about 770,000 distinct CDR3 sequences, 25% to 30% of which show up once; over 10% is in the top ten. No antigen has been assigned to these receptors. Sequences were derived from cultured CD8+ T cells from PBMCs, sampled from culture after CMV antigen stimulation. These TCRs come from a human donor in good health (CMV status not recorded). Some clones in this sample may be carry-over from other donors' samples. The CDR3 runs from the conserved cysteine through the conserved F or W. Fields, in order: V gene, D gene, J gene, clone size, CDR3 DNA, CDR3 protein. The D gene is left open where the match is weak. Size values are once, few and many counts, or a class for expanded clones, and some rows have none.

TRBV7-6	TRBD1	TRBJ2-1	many	TGTGCCAGCAGCTTAGCGAAAGAGGGGGCTAACTACAATGAGCAGTTCTTC	CASSLAKEGANYNEQFF
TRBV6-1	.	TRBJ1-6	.	TGTGCCAGCAGTGCCTTCAGGGGTGACGGTTCACCCCTCCACTTT	CASSAFRGDGSPLHF
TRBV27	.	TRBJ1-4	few	TGTGCCAGCAGTTTATGGGGCAGCCAACATGAAAAACTGTTTTTT	CASSLWGSQHEKLFF
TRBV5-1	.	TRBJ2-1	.	TGCGCCAGCAGCTCGGGCGTCGCTGTAGATGAGCAGTTCTTC	CASSSGVAVDEQFF
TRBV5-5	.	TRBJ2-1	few	TGTGCCAGCAGCTTGGGACTAGCTCAGGGGTATGAGCAGTTCTTC	CASSLGLAQGYEQFF
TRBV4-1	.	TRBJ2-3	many	TGCGCCAGCAGCCAAGATTCCCCAGAATCCACAGATACGCAGTATTTT	CASSQDSPESTDTQYF
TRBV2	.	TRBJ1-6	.	TGTGCCAGCAGTGATAAGGGGGGCGGTAATTCACCCCTCCACTTT	CASSDKGGGNSPLHF
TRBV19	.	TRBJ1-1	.	TGTGCCAGTTCAGACACAGGGTGGCGAGCTTTCTTT	CASSDTGWRAFF
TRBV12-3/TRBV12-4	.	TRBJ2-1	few	TGTGCCAGCAGTTTTACTAGGGAGCAGTTCTTC	CASSFTREQFF
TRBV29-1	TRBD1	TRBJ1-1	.	TGCAGCGGGTGGACAGGGCTGAACACTGAAGCTTTCTTT	CSGWTGLNTEAFF
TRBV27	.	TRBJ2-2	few	TGTGCCAGCAGTTTAGGGGCAGGGAGGAGTGTTTACACCGGGGAGCTGTTTTTT	CASSLGAGRSVYTGELFF